The 16 T cell receptor beta chains given below trace back to one sample, sequenced in a study of human versus mouse CDR3 diversity and MHC coevolution. The method was immunoSEQ multiplex PCR; TCRdb's version includes in-frame clones alone and lacks a portion of them. Of about 83,000 clones listed, just under 95% are singletons. Sequenced input: naive CD4+ T cells from blood. Subset of the sample: CD45RO-negative CD62L-positive naive CD4 T cells. All receptors derive from a person aged 30-69 years in good health.

The genes are TRBV28 and TRBJ1-2; TRBD1 matches at 9 bases. Trimming cost V 3 bases and J 2 bases; bases outside gene matches: 7. The length of the CDR3 is 16 residues. The germline V gene encodes CDR1 MDHEN and CDR2 SYDVKM. CDR3 sequence reads: CASSLRQGVANYGYTF. For the CDR3, the DNA is TGTGCCAGCAGTTTGAGACAGGGGGTGGCAAACTATGGCTACACCTTC.

The chain combines TRBV30 with TRBJ1-1; no clear D. CDR1 and CDR2 from the germline V gene are GTSNPN and SVGIG (reference sequence). With 4 bases removed from V and 8 bases from J, the gap between germline ends came to 8 bases. CDR3 length equals 10 residues. The CDR3 sequence: CAWNRREAFF. CDR3 in DNA: TGTGCCTGGAACCGCAGGGAAGCTTTCTTT.

The V call is TRBV4-2, the J call TRBJ2-2, with D possibly matching TRBD1 (6 bases). The CDR3 is 17 amino acids. Trimming removed 1 base at V and 1 base at J, with 13 bases between. Germline V CDR1 and CDR2: LGHNA, YNFKEQ. Written as DNA, the CDR3 is TGTGCCAGCAGCCAAGGTCCCAGAGGGGGGAACACCGGGGAGCTGTTTTTT. Translated: CASSQGPRGGNTGELFF.

V and J are TRBV18 and TRBJ2-1; 9 bases are a match to TRBD1. The CDR3 extends over 13 amino acids. Germline V gene data show CDR1 as KGHSH and CDR2 as LQKENI. With V trimmed by 4 bases and J by 7 bases, 2 bases remained unmatched. The DNA of the CDR3 is TGTGCCAGCTCACTTGGGACAGGGAATGAGCAGTTCTTC. It encodes CASSLGTGNEQFF.

The gene calls are TRBV30 and TRBJ2-3, with 8 positions matching TRBD1. Germline V gives CDR1 GTSNPN, CDR2 SVGIG (reference sequence). The V gene end was trimmed by 1 base and the J gene end by 2 bases; junction bases not matched to a gene: 8. The CDR3 consists of 16 residues. The CDR3 spells CAWSAGTGGSTDTQYF. The CDR3 DNA reads TGTGCCTGGAGTGCGGGAACAGGGGGATCCACAGATACGCAGTATTTT.

The chain uses TRBV5-5 and TRBJ2-7, with 7 bases matching TRBD1. CDR3 length: 14 amino acids. Looked up from germline, CDR1 is SGHKS and CDR2 is YYEKEE (reference sequence). Losses at the gene ends were 4 bases for V and 3 bases for J; bases not matched to a gene: 7. In nucleotides, the CDR3 is TGTGCCAGCAGCGGGCGACAGGGTAACTACGAGCAGTACTTC. Translating it yields CASSGRQGNYEQYF.

The rearrangement uses TRBV28 and TRBJ2-7; D perhaps matches TRBD1 (6 bases). Trimming took off 5 bases at V and 7 bases at J, with 18 bases between the two ends. This CDR3 spans 14 amino acids. Germline V gives CDR1 MDHEN, CDR2 SYDVKM. The CDR3 sequence is CASSPPGQTGEQYF. CDR3 coding DNA: TGTGCCAGCAGTCCGCCGGGACAAACGGGGGAGCAGTACTTC.

The chain joins TRBV7-2 to TRBJ2-2; 7 nucleotides match TRBD1. V shed 4 bases and J 6 bases; nucleotides not matched to a gene: 11. The CDR3 covers 16 residues. CDR1 and CDR2 from the germline V gene are SGHTA and FQGNSA. The CDR3 DNA reads as TGTGCCAGCAGCTCCACAGGGGTGCGGACCGCCGGGGAGCTGTTTTTT. Amino acids: CASSSTGVRTAGELFF.

CDR3 bases: TGTGCCAGTAGTATCAGGGGCTACGAGCAGTACTTC. It is translated as CASSIRGYEQYF. The rearrangement joins TRBV19 to TRBJ2-7, with D possibly matching TRBD1 (6 bases). Germline-derived CDR1 and CDR2 are LNHDA and SQIVND (reference sequence). Trimming took off 3 bases at V and 3 bases at J, with 6 bases between the two ends. The CDR3 runs to 12 residues.

The CDR3 protein is CASSLGPGPQETQYF. CDR3 nucleotide sequence: TGTGCCAGCAGCTTAGGCCCGGGTCCACAAGAGACCCAGTACTTC. The rearrangement links TRBV7-9 to TRBJ2-5, with unresolved D. CDR3 size: 15 residues. Germline V gene data show CDR1 as SEHNR and CDR2 as FQNEAQ (reference sequence). V was shortened by 1 base and J by 2 bases, with 11 bases between the two germline ends.

V and J are TRBV5-4 and TRBJ2-5; 13 bases line up with TRBD2. The DNA matches TRBJ2-7 better at its end, which makes the J call doubtful. Germline V gives CDR1 SGHNT, CDR2 YYREEE (reference sequence). The CDR3 has 15 residues. CDR3 nucleotide sequence: TGTGCCAGCAGCGGAGGACTAGCGGGAGTCTACGAGCAGTACTTC. Translating gives CASSGGLAGVYEQYF.

The rearrangement joins TRBV7-9 to TRBJ1-4; possibly TRBD1 for D (5 bases). V was pared by 5 bases and J by 8 bases, with 18 bases between. This CDR3 is built from 15 residues. CDR1 is SEHNR and CDR2 is FQNEAQ in the germline V gene (reference sequence). In DNA, the CDR3 is TGTGCCAGCAGCGCGAGGGGAGGTGATTGGGAAAAACTGTTTTTT. Translation gives CASSARGGDWEKLFF.

This clone was recorded only once. The chain combines TRBV6-5 with TRBJ1-6; tentative D call: TRBD1 (6 bases). V was trimmed by 5 bases and J by 6 bases, leaving 11 bases between them. The length of the CDR3 is 14 residues. Per the germline V gene, CDR1 is MNHEY and CDR2 is SVGAGI. CDR3 region: CASSQGTFNSPLHF. In DNA form, the CDR3 reads TGTGCCAGCAGTCAAGGGACATTTAATTCACCCCTCCACTTT.

The V call is TRBV7-3, the J call TRBJ1-1; D perhaps matches TRBD1 (6 bases). This CDR3 has 13 residues. Germline V gives CDR1 SGHTA, CDR2 FQGTGA. Trimming removed 4 bases at V and 1 base at J, with 7 bases between. The CDR3 loop is CASSSDRNTEAFF. The CDR3 nucleotides read TGTGCCAGCAGCTCGGACAGGAACACTGAAGCTTTCTTT.

CDR3 residues: CATSRDRQDEQYF. The DNA for the CDR3 is TGTGCCACCAGCAGAGATAGACAGGACGAGCAGTACTTC. The chain has TRBV15 and TRBJ2-7, with a weak D call TRBD1 (6 bases). Trimming removed 0 bases at V and 5 bases at J, with 8 bases between. Germline CDR1 reads LNHNV; CDR2 reads YYDKDF (reference sequence). This CDR3 region has 13 residues.

The rearrangement uses TRBV6-6 and TRBJ1-1; perhaps TRBD1 as D (5 bases). This CDR3 comprises 13 residues. Deletions cut 6 bases from V and 1 base from J, with 9 bases between. Germline V gene sequence: CDR1 MNHNY, CDR2 SVGAGI (reference sequence). The CDR3 reads CASRSGQNTEAFF. The CDR3 DNA is TGTGCCAGCAGGTCCGGACAGAACACTGAAGCTTTCTTT.